This TCR beta chain was documented in a study of shared clonotypes between healthy human individuals. Study findings and constraints: Generation of non-shared clonotypes was less probable than generation of clonotypes shared by all four donors. Naive subsets, compared against memory subsets, generally had larger estimated richness values. In having few donors, the study represented limited genetic and exposure-history diversity.

The assay was immunoSEQ multiplex PCR, and TCRdb's table has in-frame clones only and misses some. The sample lists some 800,000 clones, 80% to 95% seen once, with 24% in the top ten. The V and J ends lost 8 bases and 2 bases, in that order; junction bases with no gene match: 5. This CDR3 region has 12 residues. The V gene's germline CDR1 is GTSNPN and CDR2 SVGIG (reference sequence). Positive CCR7 selection of CD45RO-negative cells yielded the naive CD8 cells, and terminally differentiated effector memory CD45RA+ cells were excluded. Details on this clone: Its specificity is not known.

The source of this sequence is a man aged 30 to 39 in good health. The source material was naive CD8+ T cells sorted from blood. This rearrangement joins TRBV30 to TRBJ2-7, with 8 positions matching TRBD1. CDR3 in amino acids: CALGQGTYEQYF. In DNA, the CDR3 is TGTGCCCTCGGACAGGGAACCTACGAGCAGTACTTC.